Sequencing of this T cell receptor (beta chain) was carried out in a study of cytomegalovirus exposure and HLA in healthy donors. Study-wide context: About 85 million unique TCRs from HLA-typed donors were held in an early release of data. The study's findings and limits: The analysis excluded some indistinguishable V segments, including TRBV6-2 and TRBV6-3.

The primer mix had 60 Vbeta and 13 Jbeta primers. Measured with immunoSEQ multiplex PCR; TCRdb has only the in-frame clones, and not every one. The sample holds under 200,000 clones, approximately 79% seen once. This donor's file did not include a recorded CMV serostatus. This clone was seen only once. Its antigen is not identified. This CDR3 has 13 amino acids. Trimming pared 3 bases from V and 5 bases from J, leaving 7 bases between. Germline CDR1 is SEHNR and CDR2 is FQNEAQ (reference sequence). This sequence joins TRBV7-9 and TRBJ2-2; possibly TRBD2 for D (5 bases). Sequenced material: PBMCs. The TCR was taken from a human donor in good health. In DNA form, the CDR3 reads TGTGCCAGCAGCTTTCCGGGGACCGGGGAGCTGTTTTTT. Encoded protein: CASSFPGTGELFF.